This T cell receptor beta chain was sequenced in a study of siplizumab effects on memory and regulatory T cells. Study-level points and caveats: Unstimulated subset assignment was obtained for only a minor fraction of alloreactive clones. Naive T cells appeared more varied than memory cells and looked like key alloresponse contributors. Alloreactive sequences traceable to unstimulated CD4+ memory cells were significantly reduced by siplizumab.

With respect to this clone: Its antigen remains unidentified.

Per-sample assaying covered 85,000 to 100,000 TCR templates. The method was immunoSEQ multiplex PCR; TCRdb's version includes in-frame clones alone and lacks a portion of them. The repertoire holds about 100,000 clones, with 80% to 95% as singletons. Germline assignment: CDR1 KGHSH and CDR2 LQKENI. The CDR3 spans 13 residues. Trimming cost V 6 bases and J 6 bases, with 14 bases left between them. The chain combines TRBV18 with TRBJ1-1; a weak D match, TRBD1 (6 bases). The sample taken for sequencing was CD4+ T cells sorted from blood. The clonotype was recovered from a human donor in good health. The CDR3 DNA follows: TGTGCCAGCTCTCAGGCAGGGGATTCTGAAGCTTTCTTT. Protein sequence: CASSQAGDSEAFF.